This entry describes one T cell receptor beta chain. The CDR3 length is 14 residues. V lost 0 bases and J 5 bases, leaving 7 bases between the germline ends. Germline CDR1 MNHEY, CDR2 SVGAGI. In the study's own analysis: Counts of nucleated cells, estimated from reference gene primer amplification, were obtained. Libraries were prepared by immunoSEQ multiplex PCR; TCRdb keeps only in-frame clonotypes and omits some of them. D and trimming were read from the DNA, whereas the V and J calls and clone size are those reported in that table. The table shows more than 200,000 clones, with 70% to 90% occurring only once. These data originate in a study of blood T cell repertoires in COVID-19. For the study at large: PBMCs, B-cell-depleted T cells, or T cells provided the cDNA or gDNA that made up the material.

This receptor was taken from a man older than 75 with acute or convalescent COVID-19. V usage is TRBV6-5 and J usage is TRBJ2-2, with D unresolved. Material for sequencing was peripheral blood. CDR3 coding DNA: TGTGCCAGCAGTTACTCGAGACAAACCGGGGAGCTGTTTTTT. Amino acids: CASSYSRQTGELFF.